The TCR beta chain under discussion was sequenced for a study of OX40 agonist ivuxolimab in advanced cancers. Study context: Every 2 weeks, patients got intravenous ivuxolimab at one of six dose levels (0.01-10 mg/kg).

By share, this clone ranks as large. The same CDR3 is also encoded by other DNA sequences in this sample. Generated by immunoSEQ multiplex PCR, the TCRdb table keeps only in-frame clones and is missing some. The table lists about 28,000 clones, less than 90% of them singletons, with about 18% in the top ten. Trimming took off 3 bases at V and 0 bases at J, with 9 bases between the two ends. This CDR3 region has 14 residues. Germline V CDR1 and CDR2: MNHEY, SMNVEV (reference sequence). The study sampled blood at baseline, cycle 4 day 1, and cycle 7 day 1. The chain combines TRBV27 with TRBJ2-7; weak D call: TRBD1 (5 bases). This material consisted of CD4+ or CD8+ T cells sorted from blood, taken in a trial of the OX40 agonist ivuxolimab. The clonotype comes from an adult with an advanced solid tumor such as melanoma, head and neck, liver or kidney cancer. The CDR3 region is CASSLVRDSYEQYF. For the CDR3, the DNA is TGTGCCAGCAGTTTGGTCAGGGACTCCTACGAGCAGTACTTC.